This TCR beta chain was documented in a study of cytomegalovirus exposure and HLA in healthy donors. Study findings and constraints: The availability of immune exposure information extended only to CMV serostatus.

This clone appeared a few times. As yet, its antigen is unknown. It differs at one base from a far larger clone, so likely a read error. The sample carries other DNA sequences with the same CDR3. Primers for the PCR totalled 60 Vbeta and 13 Jbeta. Here immunoSEQ multiplex PCR was the method, and the copy in TCRdb shows in-frame clones only, minus some. This table has roughly 93,000 clones, about 80% appearing once. The receptor's source is a man aged 18-30 years in good health and CMV-seropositive. The sequencing sample was made of PBMCs.

The CDR3 here is CASSQDQYEQYF. The CDR3 DNA sequence: TGCGCCAGCAGCCAAGATCAATACGAGCAGTACTTC. V gene TRBV4-1 combines with J gene TRBJ2-7; the D is unclear. From germline, CDR1 is MGHRA and CDR2 YSYEKL. The ends were cut back, 0 bases at V and 4 bases at J, with 4 bases in the middle. This CDR3 region has 12 residues.